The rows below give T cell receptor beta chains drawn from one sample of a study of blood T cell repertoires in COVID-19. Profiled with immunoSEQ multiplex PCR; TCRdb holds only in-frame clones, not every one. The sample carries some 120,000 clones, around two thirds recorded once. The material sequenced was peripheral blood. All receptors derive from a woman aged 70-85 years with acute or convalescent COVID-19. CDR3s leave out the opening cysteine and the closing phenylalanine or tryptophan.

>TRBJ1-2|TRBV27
ASRKRDGGFYGYT
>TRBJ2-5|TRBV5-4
ASALAGGFQETQY
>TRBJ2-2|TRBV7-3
ASSHGQGANTGELF
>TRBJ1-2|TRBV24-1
ATSDEAYGYT
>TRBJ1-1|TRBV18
ASSQESGGRTEAF
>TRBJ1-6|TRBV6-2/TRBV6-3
ASSPGAYNSPLH
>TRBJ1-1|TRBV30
AWRVTGKAF
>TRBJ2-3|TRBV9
ASSAQSQGSDTQY
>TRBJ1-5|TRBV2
ASTGHNSNQPQH
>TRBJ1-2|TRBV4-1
ASSQAQGLGYGYT
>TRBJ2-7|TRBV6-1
ASSDGLAGGLDRFYEQY
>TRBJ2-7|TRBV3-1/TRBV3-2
ASTSYGSDRRTYEQY
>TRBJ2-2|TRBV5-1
ASSLSVRGATGELF
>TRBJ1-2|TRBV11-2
ASSNVGGPGQGDNYGYT
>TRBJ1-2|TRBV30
ACWTGGPNYGYT
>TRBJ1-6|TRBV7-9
ASSKQNSPLH
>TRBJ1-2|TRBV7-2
ASSPARGNGYT
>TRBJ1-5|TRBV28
ASQISGTGHQPQH
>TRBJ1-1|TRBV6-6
ASTLYRGGEAF
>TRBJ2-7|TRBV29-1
SVAQGPYEQY